The 30 T cell receptor beta chains in this list originate from one sample, sequenced in a study of early T cells in non-severe SARS-CoV-2 infection. TCRdb re-called the 5' RACE reads with MiXCR, one entry per CDR3 protein. The repertoire holds about 50,000 distinct CDR3 sequences, with about a tenth as singletons. The sequenced material came from whole blood. Receptors originate from an adult who was a healthcare worker with PCR-confirmed SARS-CoV-2 infection or an uninfected control (not recorded which).

This clonotype was picked up many times. This chain connects TRBV6-2 or TRBV6-3 to TRBJ2-1; TRBD1 matches 7 bases. This CDR3 has 15 residues. Germline V CDR1 and CDR2: MNHEY, SVGEGT. V lost 1 base and J lost 5; bases outside the gene matches: 5. The chain's CDR3 is CASSYWGQLNNEQFF. Written as DNA, the CDR3 is TGTGCCAGCAGTTACTGGGGACAGCTGAACAATGAGCAGTTCTTC.

The J gene is TRBJ2-1, the V gene TRBV6-2 or TRBV6-3; D gene ambiguous. CDR3 length: 13 residues. Germline CDR1 reads MNHEY; CDR2 reads SVGEGT. Trimming pared 0 bases from V and 7 bases from J, leaving 7 bases between. DNA of the CDR3: TGTGCCAGCAGTTACTCTAGTGTTAATGAGCAGTTCTTC. Protein sequence: CASSYSSVNEQFF.

This clonotype occurred many times. This chain connects TRBV20-1 to TRBJ2-2; a weak D match, TRBD1 (5 bases). This CDR3 has 14 residues. Germline values: CDR1 DFQATT, CDR2 SNEGSKA (reference sequence). The V end was cut by 3 bases, the J end by 8 bases, with 16 bases between. This CDR3 reads CSASFGQGRGELFF. The CDR3 coding sequence is TGCAGTGCTAGTTTCGGACAAGGACGGGGGGAGCTGTTTTTT.

This clonotype was seen ten or more times. The DNA for the CDR3 is TGTGCCAGCAGTTACCCCTTGCTACAGGGGGTCTCCACCGGGGAGCTGTTTTTT. Its protein product is CASSYPLLQGVSTGELFF. The genes are TRBV6-6 and TRBJ2-2; 8 bases line up with TRBD1. CDR3 length: 18 amino acids. The J segment lost 4 bases and the V segment lost 2 bases, leaving 12 bases of the junction unmatched. Per the germline V gene, CDR1 is MNHNY and CDR2 is SVGAGI (reference sequence).

This clonotype was counted ten times or more. V usage is TRBV6-4 and J usage is TRBJ1-5; D remains unclear. Trimming pared 0 bases from V and 2 bases from J, leaving 11 bases between. Germline V gene lookup returns CDR1 MRHNA and CDR2 SNTAGT. The CDR3 totals 16 residues. This CDR3 is CASSDSRFSRNQPQHF. The CDR3 DNA reads as TGTGCCAGCAGTGACTCGAGGTTTTCGCGCAATCAGCCCCAGCATTTT.

Many counts were recorded for this clonotype. The chain links TRBV2 to TRBJ1-1, with no clear D. This CDR3 is 14 amino acids long. The germline CDR1 and CDR2 sequences are SNHLY and FYNNEI. V lost 2 bases and J lost 1, with 8 bases in between. CDR3 amino acids: CASSERWGNTEAFF. The CDR3 DNA reads TGTGCCAGCAGTGAACGCTGGGGGAACACTGAAGCTTTCTTT.

The chain is built from TRBV14 and TRBJ1-1; D not certain. The V gene lost 1 base and the J gene lost 11 bases, with 14 bases spanning the gap. This CDR3 comprises 13 residues. Germline V gives CDR1 SGHDN, CDR2 FVKESK. CDR3 loop: CASSQALSSAAFF. The CDR3 region has the DNA TGTGCCAGCAGCCAAGCTCTCTCCTCCGCCGCTTTCTTT.

This clonotype was counted many times. The chain employs TRBV12-3 or TRBV12-4 and TRBJ2-7, with TRBD1 identical over 9 bases. V trimming: 5 bases; J trimming: 3 bases; junction bases outside the gene matches: 11. The CDR3 totals 16 residues. CDR3 in DNA: TGTGCCAGCAGTACCCCTTTGGGGACAGGGCACTACGAGCAGTACTTC. It translates to CASSTPLGTGHYEQYF.

This clonotype was observed a few times. The chain carries TRBV20-1 and TRBJ1-6; D not certain. Germline assignment: CDR1 DFQATT and CDR2 SNEGSKA (reference sequence). The CDR3 is 15 residues long. Between the trimmed V and J ends, which lost 6 bases and 10 bases, there was a span of 22 bases. The CDR3 region is CSANTGRGKGSPLHF. The CDR3 DNA follows: TGCAGTGCAAACACGGGTCGGGGTAAAGGGTCACCCCTCCACTTT.

The sample holds a few counts of this clonotype. V usage is TRBV11-2 and J usage is TRBJ2-7; possibly TRBD2 for D (5 bases). This CDR3 contains 15 residues. The V gene's germline CDR1 is SGHAT and CDR2 FQNNGV. Between the trimmed V and J ends, which lost 7 bases and 0 bases, there was a span of 16 bases. CDR3 protein: CASNPGGPLSYEQYF. CDR3 nucleotides: TGTGCCAGCAACCCAGGCGGGCCTCTCTCCTACGAGCAGTACTTC.

The chain employs TRBV5-4 and TRBJ2-5; 11 bases align to TRBD2. The CDR3 runs 14 residues. The V gene end was trimmed by 6 bases and the J gene end by 5 bases; junction bases not matched to a gene: 6. CDR1 and CDR2 from the germline V gene are SGHNT and YYREEE (reference sequence). The CDR3, as DNA: TGTGCCAGCATGGGGGGACTAGCGGTGGAGACCCAGTACTTC. It is translated as CASMGGLAVETQYF.

This clonotype was seen ten or more times. CDR3 amino acids: CASSPDVSSYNEQFF. CDR3 nucleotide sequence: TGTGCCAGCAGCCCGGACGTAAGCTCCTACAATGAGCAGTTCTTC. The chain is built from TRBV5-6 and TRBJ2-1; no definite D call. Germline-derived CDR1 and CDR2 are SGHDT and YYEEEE. V lost 4 bases and J 0 bases, leaving 11 bases between the germline ends. CDR3 length: 15 amino acids.

This clonotype has more than one count but fewer than ten. This sequence joins TRBV5-1 and TRBJ2-5; TRBD2 aligns across 9 bases. CDR3 length: 16 amino acids. Germline loops: CDR1 SGHRS, CDR2 YFSETQ. Trimming took 0 bases from V and 2 from J; bases not matched to a gene: 5. This CDR3 reads CASSLGGLASQETQYF. CDR3 nucleotide sequence: TGCGCCAGCAGCTTGGGCGGACTAGCGTCACAAGAGACCCAGTACTTC.

This clonotype was seen ten or more times. The chain has TRBV9 and TRBJ2-7, with TRBD1 as a possible D gene (5 bases). This CDR3 has 15 residues. Germline values: CDR1 SGDLS, CDR2 YYNGEE. Trimming left V 1 base short and J 5 bases short, with 16 bases between. The CDR3 bases are TGTGCCAGCAGCGTATCAGGGCGGCTCCCCAACGAGCAGTACTTC. It is translated as CASSVSGRLPNEQYF.

The table lists this clonotype with many counts. The chain recombines TRBV12-3 or TRBV12-4 with TRBJ2-3; no definite D call. CDR3 length equals 16 residues. V was trimmed by 2 bases and J by 0 bases, leaving 12 bases between them. The CDR3 coding sequence is TGTGCCAGCAGTTTACCCCGACAAACTAGCACAGATACGCAGTATTTT. Its translation: CASSLPRQTSTDTQYF.

The gene calls are TRBV20-1 and TRBJ2-7; 11 bases match TRBD2. Germline-derived CDR1 and CDR2 are DFQATT and SNEGSKA (reference sequence). There are 14 residues in the CDR3. The V gene end was trimmed by 5 bases and the J gene end by 0 bases; junction bases not matched to a gene: 3. CDR3 protein: CSAPSGRSSYEQYF. In DNA form, the CDR3 reads TGCAGTGCTCCTAGCGGGAGGAGCTCCTACGAGCAGTACTTC.

There are many counts of this clonotype. The V gene is TRBV12-3 or TRBV12-4, the J gene TRBJ1-5; no clear D gene. CDR3 length: 14 amino acids. V was cut by 5 bases and J by 0 bases, with 8 bases left in between. The CDR3 loop reads CASSHQYSNQPQHF. CDR3 DNA sequence: TGTGCCAGCAGTCATCAATATAGCAATCAGCCCCAGCATTTT.

This chain uses TRBV6-2 or TRBV6-3 with TRBJ2-4; possibly TRBD1 for D (5 bases). V was cut by 2 bases and J by 5 bases, with 10 bases left in between. Germline V gene lookup returns CDR1 MNHEY and CDR2 SVGEGT. The CDR3 sequence is 14 residues long. The CDR3 sequence: CASSYNRLQNIQYF. The CDR3 coding sequence is TGTGCCAGCAGTTACAACAGGCTACAAAACATTCAGTACTTC.

This chain uses TRBV6-2 or TRBV6-3 with TRBJ2-7, with D possibly matching TRBD2 (6 bases). Germline CDR1 is MNHEY and CDR2 is SVGEGT. The CDR3 is made up of 14 amino acids. V lost 5 bases and J lost 1, with 12 bases in between. In DNA, the CDR3 is TGTGCCAGCAGTACCGCGGGACCTTCCTACGAGCAGTACTTC. It yields the protein CASSTAGPSYEQYF.

This clonotype appeared a few times. This chain links TRBV15 with TRBJ1-4, with D possibly TRBD1 on 5 matching bases. Germline V gives CDR1 LNHNV, CDR2 YYDKDF (reference sequence). This CDR3 contains 17 residues. The V and J ends lost 1 base and 4 bases respectively, with 16 bases between them. CDR3 sequence: CATSRGLIGTDNEKLFF. Here the CDR3 DNA reads TGTGCCACCAGCAGAGGCCTTATCGGGACCGATAATGAAAAACTGTTTTTT.

V and J are TRBV6-5 and TRBJ1-4; D call uncertain. CDR1 MNHEY and CDR2 SVGAGI come from the germline V gene. This CDR3 contains 16 residues. With 5 bases removed from V and 0 bases from J, the gap between germline ends came to 13 bases. The chain's CDR3 is CASSRHLSPTNEKLFF. The CDR3 DNA reads TGTGCCAGCAGTCGACACCTTAGTCCAACTAATGAAAAACTGTTTTTT.

The rearrangement links TRBV18 to TRBJ2-1, with D perhaps matching TRBD2 (6 bases). The V and J ends lost 6 bases and 4 bases respectively, with 16 bases between them. Germline CDR1 KGHSH, CDR2 LQKENI. The CDR3 is made up of 15 amino acids. CDR3: CASSPSPGEYNEQFF. The CDR3 DNA follows: TGTGCCAGCTCGCCCTCCCCGGGGGAATACAATGAGCAGTTCTTC. Supplemented by reference TRBV18 and TRBJ2-1, the full variable domain reads NAGVMQNPRHLVRRRGQEARLRCSPMKGHSHVYWYRQLPEEGLKFMVYLQKENIIDESGMPKERFSAEFPKEGPSILRIQQVVRGDSAAYFCASSPSPGEYNEQFFGPGTRLTVL.

This clonotype has a handful of counts. The gene calls are TRBV28 and TRBJ2-7, with D uncertain. Germline V CDR1 and CDR2: MDHEN, SYDVKM. V dropped 8 bases and J dropped 0 bases, with 11 bases sitting between them. The CDR3 has 13 amino acids. The CDR3 reads CASRRAASYEQYF. The CDR3 nucleotides read TGTGCCAGCCGTAGGGCAGCCTCCTACGAGCAGTACTTC. Complete variable domain (other parts from reference TRBV28 and TRBJ2-7): DVKVTQSSRYLVKRTGEKVFLECVQDMDHENMFWYRQDPGLGLRLIYFSYDVKMKEKGDIPEGYSVSREKKERFSLILESASTNQTSMYLCASRRAASYEQYFGPGTRLTVT.

The table lists this clonotype with a few counts. The chain is built from TRBV29-1 and TRBJ2-5; perhaps D is TRBD1 or TRBD2 (5 bases each). The CDR3 is 13 amino acids. Germline V CDR1 and CDR2: SQVTM, ANQGSEA. V dropped 5 bases and J dropped 5 bases, with 15 bases sitting between them. The CDR3 loop is CSVLPRGRETQYF. As DNA, the CDR3 is TGCAGCGTTCTCCCTCGGGGCAGGGAGACCCAGTACTTC.

This clonotype was detected only a few times. The chain is built from TRBV6-2 or TRBV6-3 and TRBJ2-1; the D is unclear. The CDR3 sequence is 11 residues long. V was pared by 6 bases and J by 10 bases, with 10 bases between. The germline CDR1 and CDR2 sequences are MNHEY and SVGEGT. Here the CDR3 reads CASSPAGEQFF. The CDR3 DNA follows: TGTGCCAGCAGCCCGGCCGGCGAGCAGTTCTTC.

This clonotype was seen at least ten times. V gene TRBV5-1 combines with J gene TRBJ2-1; TRBD1 or TRBD2 may be the D gene (6 bases each). The CDR3 is made up of 15 amino acids. Germline values: CDR1 SGHRS, CDR2 YFSETQ. The V gene lost 1 base and the J gene lost 5 bases, with 13 bases spanning the gap. The CDR3 region has the DNA TGCGCCAGCAGCTTGTCCGCTAGGGGGGACAATGAGCAGTTCTTC. Residues: CASSLSARGDNEQFF.

There are many counts of this clonotype. V usage is TRBV28 and J usage is TRBJ2-7; no clear D gene. CDR3 length: 15 residues. V was pared by 2 bases and J by 4 bases, with 15 bases between. The germline V gene has CDR1 MDHEN and CDR2 SYDVKM. CDR3 residues: CASSLPPPVGYEQYF. CDR3 sequence (DNA): TGTGCCAGCAGTTTACCCCCCCCCGTTGGATACGAGCAGTACTTC.

There are many counts of this clonotype. The CDR3 bases are TGTGCCAGTAGTGTGCGGACTAGCGGGCTCCCTCCGGGGAATGAGCAGTTCTTC. Translating it yields CASSVRTSGLPPGNEQFF. The rearrangement links TRBV19 to TRBJ2-1; the match to TRBD2 covers 11 bases. The ends lost 5 bases at V and 7 bases at J; junction bases unmatched: 16. The length of the CDR3 is 18 residues. Germline V gene data show CDR1 as LNHDA and CDR2 as SQIVND (reference sequence).

This clonotype has a count of ten or more. The chain couples TRBV7-8 to TRBJ2-3; 9 bases agree with TRBD2. The CDR3 is made up of 19 amino acids. Germline assignment: CDR1 SGHVS and CDR2 FQNEAQ. J was trimmed by 7 bases and V by 5 bases; bases with no gene match: 22. CDR3 residues: CASSPRVAGVGSARNTQYF. The CDR3 nucleotides read TGTGCCAGCAGCCCCAGGGTAGCGGGAGTCGGTTCGGCCAGGAATACGCAGTATTTT.

This clonotype was found many times. This sequence joins TRBV7-2 and TRBJ1-6; D is undetermined. V gave up 5 bases and J gave up 0 bases, with 8 bases separating them. This CDR3 has 15 residues. Germline values: CDR1 SGHTA, CDR2 FQGNSA. The CDR3 region is CASSRSGSYNSPLHF. The CDR3 DNA reads as TGTGCCAGCAGCCGAAGCGGCTCCTATAATTCACCCCTCCACTTT.